This entry concerns a single TCR beta chain. The record originates from a study of blood T cell repertoires in COVID-19. Overall study context: Samples taken during acute and convalescent COVID-19 were collected in the United States, Italy and Spain. T cells, B-cell-depleted T cells, or PBMCs provided the cDNA or gDNA that served as material.

Authors' methods: From reference gene primer amplification, estimates of nucleated cell counts were derived. Assay used: immunoSEQ multiplex PCR; TCRdb lists only in-frame clones, some missing. The V and J calls and clone size were taken over from that table, and D and trimming were inferred from the DNA. The sample lists around 90,000 clones, roughly 90% occurring once. Losses at the gene ends were 8 bases for V and 0 bases for J; bases not matched to a gene: 7. Germline V gene sequence: CDR1 MRHNA, CDR2 SNTAGT. CDR3 length: 15 residues. The TCR comes from a male donor with acute or convalescent COVID-19. The chain has TRBV6-4 and TRBJ2-3; 8 bases fit TRBD2. Specimen: peripheral blood. The CDR3 is CASGRTSQSTDTQYF. DNA of the CDR3: TGTGCCAGCGGACGGACTAGCCAGAGCACAGATACGCAGTATTTT.